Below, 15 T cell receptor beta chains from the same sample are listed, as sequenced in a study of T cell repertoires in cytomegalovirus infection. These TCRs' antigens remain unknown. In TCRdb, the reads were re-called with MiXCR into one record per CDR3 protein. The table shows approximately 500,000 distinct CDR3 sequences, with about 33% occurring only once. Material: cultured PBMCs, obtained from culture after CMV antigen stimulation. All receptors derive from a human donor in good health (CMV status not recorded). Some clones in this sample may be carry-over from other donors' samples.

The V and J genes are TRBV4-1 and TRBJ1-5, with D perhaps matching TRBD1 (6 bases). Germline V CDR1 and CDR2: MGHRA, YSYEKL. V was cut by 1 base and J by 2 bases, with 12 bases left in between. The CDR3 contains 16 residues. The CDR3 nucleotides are TGCGCCAGCAGCCAAGTGTTACAGGGTGGCAATCAGCCCCAGCATTTT. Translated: CASSQVLQGGNQPQHF.

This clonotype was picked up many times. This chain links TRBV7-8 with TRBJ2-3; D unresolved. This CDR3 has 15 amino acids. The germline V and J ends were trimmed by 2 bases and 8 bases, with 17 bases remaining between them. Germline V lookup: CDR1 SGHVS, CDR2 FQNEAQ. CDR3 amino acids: CASSLFPRTSGTQYF. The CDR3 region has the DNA TGTGCCAGCAGCTTATTTCCTAGAACCTCTGGTACGCAGTATTTT.

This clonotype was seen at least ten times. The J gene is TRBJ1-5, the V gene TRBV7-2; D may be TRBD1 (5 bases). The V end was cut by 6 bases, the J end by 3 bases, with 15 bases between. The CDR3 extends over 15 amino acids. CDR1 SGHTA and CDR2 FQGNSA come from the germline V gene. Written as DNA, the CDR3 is TGTGCCAGCAGTTCAGGGATTCTGAACAATCAGCCCCAGCATTTT. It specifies CASSSGILNNQPQHF.

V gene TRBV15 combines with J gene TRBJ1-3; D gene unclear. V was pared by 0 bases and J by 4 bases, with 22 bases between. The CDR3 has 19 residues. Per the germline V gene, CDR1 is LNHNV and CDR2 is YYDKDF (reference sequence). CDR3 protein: CATSRDRGSPVGGGNTIYF. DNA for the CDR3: TGTGCCACCAGCAGAGATAGAGGGAGTCCCGTCGGAGGAGGAAACACCATATATTTT.

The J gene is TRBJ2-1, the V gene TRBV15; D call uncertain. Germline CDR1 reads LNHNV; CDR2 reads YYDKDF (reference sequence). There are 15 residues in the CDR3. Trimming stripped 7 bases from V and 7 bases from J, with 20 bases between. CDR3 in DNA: TGTGCCACCAAATCCCGATCCATGTTGGGGAATGAGCAGTTCTTC. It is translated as CATKSRSMLGNEQFF.

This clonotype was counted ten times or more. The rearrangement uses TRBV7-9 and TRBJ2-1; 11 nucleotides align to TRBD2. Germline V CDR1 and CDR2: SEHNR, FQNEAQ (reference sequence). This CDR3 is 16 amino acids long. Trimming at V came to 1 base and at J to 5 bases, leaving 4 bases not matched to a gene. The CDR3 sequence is CASSLVSGRADNEQFF. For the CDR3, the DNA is TGTGCCAGCAGCTTAGTTAGCGGGAGGGCCGACAATGAGCAGTTCTTC.

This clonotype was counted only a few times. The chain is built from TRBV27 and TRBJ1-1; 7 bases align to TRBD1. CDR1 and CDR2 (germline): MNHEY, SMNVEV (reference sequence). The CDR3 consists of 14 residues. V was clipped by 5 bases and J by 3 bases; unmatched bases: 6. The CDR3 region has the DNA TGTGCCAGCAGTCTTAACCAGGGGGACACTGAAGCTTTCTTT. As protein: CASSLNQGDTEAFF.

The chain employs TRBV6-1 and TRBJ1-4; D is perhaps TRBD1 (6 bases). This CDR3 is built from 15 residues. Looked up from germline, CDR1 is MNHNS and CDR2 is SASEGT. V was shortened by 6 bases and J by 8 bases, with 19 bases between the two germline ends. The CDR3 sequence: CASSGAGQKEEKLFF. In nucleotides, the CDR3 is TGTGCCAGCAGCGGGGCTGGACAGAAGGAGGAAAAACTGTTTTTT.

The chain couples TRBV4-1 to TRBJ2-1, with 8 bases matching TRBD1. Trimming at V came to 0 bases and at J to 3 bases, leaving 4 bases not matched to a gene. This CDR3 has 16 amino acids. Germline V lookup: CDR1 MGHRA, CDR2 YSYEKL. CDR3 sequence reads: CASSQEADRDYNEQFF. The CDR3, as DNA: TGCGCCAGCAGCCAAGAGGCGGACAGGGACTACAATGAGCAGTTCTTC.

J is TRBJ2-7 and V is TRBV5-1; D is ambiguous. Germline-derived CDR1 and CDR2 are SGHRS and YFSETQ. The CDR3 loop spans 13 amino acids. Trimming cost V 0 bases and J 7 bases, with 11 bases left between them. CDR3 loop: CASSLVRTEEQYF. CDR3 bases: TGCGCCAGCAGCTTGGTCAGGACGGAGGAGCAGTACTTC. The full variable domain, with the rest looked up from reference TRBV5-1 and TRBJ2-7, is KAGVTQTPRYLIKTRGQQVTLSCSPISGHRSVSWYQQTPGQGLQFLFEYFSETQRNKGNFPGRFSGRQFSNSRSEMNVSTLELGDSALYLCASSLVRTEEQYFGPGTRLTVT.

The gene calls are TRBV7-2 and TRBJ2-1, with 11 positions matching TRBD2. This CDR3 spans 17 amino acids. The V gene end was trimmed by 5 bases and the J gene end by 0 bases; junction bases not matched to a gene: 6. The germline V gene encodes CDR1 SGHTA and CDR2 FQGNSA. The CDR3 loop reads CASSMSGLADSYNEQFF. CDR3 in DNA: TGTGCCAGCAGCATGTCGGGACTAGCGGACTCCTACAATGAGCAGTTCTTC. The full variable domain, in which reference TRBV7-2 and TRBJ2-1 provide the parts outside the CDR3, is GAGVSQSPSNKVTEKGKDVELRCDPISGHTALYWYRQSLGQGLEFLIYFQGNSAPDKSGLPSDRFSAERTGGSVSTLTIQRTQQEDSAVYLCASSMSGLADSYNEQFFGPGTRLTVL.

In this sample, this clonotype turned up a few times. The CDR3 is CASSLALQGRAGNTIYF. In DNA, the CDR3 is TGTGCCAGCAGTTTAGCCCTACAGGGAAGAGCCGGAAACACCATATATTTT. V usage is TRBV12-3 or TRBV12-4 and J usage is TRBJ1-3, with D possibly being TRBD1 (6 bases). Trimming pared 0 bases from V and 4 bases from J, leaving 16 bases between. The CDR3 has 17 amino acids.

DNA for the CDR3: TGCGCCAGCAGCCAAGTACTCAGCTCTGGAAACACCATATATTTT. Its protein is CASSQVLSSGNTIYF. The chain combines TRBV4-3 with TRBJ1-3; D not certain. V dropped 1 base and J dropped 0 bases, with 7 bases sitting between them. This CDR3 contains 15 residues. Germline CDR1 LGHNA, CDR2 YSLEER.

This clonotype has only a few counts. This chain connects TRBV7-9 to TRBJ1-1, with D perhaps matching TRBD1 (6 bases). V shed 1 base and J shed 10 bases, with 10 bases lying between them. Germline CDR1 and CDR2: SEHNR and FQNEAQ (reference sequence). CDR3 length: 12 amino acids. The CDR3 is CASSLGGRGAFF. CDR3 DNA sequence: TGTGCCAGCAGCTTAGGTGGCAGGGGAGCTTTCTTT. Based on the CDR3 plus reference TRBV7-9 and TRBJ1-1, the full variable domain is DTGVSQNPRHKITKRGQNVTFRCDPISEHNRLYWYRQTLGQGPEFLTYFQNEAQLEKSRLLSDRFSAERPKGSFSTLEIQRTEQGDSAMYLCASSLGGRGAFFGQGTRLTVV.

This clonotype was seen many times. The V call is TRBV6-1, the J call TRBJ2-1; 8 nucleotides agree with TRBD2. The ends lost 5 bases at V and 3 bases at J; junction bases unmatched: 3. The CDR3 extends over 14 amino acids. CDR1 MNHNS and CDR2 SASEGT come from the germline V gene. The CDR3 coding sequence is TGTGCCAGCAGTCAGCGGGGGAGCTACAATGAGCAGTTCTTC. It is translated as CASSQRGSYNEQFF.